This T cell receptor (beta chain) emerged from a study of tumor and adjacent non-tumor tissue in lung cancer (dated by TCRdb to 2017 to 2018). Notes on the research overall: Patients with adenocarcinoma (approximately 12), squamous cell carcinoma (2) and small cell lung cancer (1) were included in the cohort. The approximately 15 enrolled patients, of whom around 10 were men and 5 were women, were aged roughly 31 to 85 years and were diagnosed with TNM stage I to III disease. The study compared bulk TCRbeta repertoires from lung tumor tissue and matched distant non-tumor lung tissue of approximately 14 lung cancer patients. For each patient, one tumor sample and one normal lung sample were taken, giving about 31 paired specimens that underwent TCRbeta CDR3 sequencing. Sequencing produced 100 million to 150 million productive TCRbeta reads in total, an average of about 3.8 million reads per sample. Results the study describes overall, beyond this receptor: A significantly larger cumulative share of the repertoire was made up by the top 100 clones in normal lung than in tumor tissue. Peripheral blood was not sequenced, so blood TCRbeta repertoires in these lung cancer patients were not examined. TCR diversity (inverse Simpson) was significantly higher in tumor than in normal lung tissue (around 460 vs 160, P = 0.0075, Mann-Whitney U test). Only approximately 16 patients were included in the cohort, and the need for larger samples and more detailed clinical data was noted by the authors. Neither the sequencing platform nor unique molecular identifiers are mentioned in the methods. TCR diversity was significantly higher in younger patients, and higher tumor TCR diversity was associated with shorter overall and disease-free survival.

This clonotype counts as large (0.1 to 1%). Which antigen it targets is not known. No base-level quality is on record; no much larger clone is a single base apart. A distance of 10 bases separates the germline ends of V and J, which lose 0 bases and 2 bases respectively. CDR1 and CDR2 are read off the germline V gene as SQVTM and ANQGSEA. From its cysteine to its phenylalanine, the CDR3 spans 14 amino acids. Of the read, only the CDR3 DNA is kept; its 42 bases are in frame from base 1. Receptor libraries were prepared by multiplex PCR. The sample was run on an Illumina HiSeq 2500. Following protocols modified from ARM-PCR, the researchers constructed TCRbeta libraries through three rounds of nested PCR with primers (Table S4). Before sequencing, PCR products of 200-500 bp were excised from the gel and purified with the QIAquick gel extraction kit. In the original analysis: Reads were cleaned using Trimmomatic, were merged into complete CDR3 sequences using FLASH, and were assigned to V(D)J germline segments using MiTCR. Clonal diversity was calculated as the inverse Simpson's index using VDJtools. Productive reads were defined as in-frame sequences without a premature stop codon. TCRdb reprocessing: public reads trimmed at Q25 with fastp, clones called with MiXCR, in-frame beta chains kept. Identical CDR3 protein sequences are pooled into one entry, listed with their most common genes and DNA. TCRdb, rather than the study authors, made the V and J calls. This sample holds 85,000 to 130,000 distinct CDR3 sequences; 55% to 65% were observed only once. The top ten clones comprise approximately 18% of the sample.

RNA was isolated from bulk, unsorted tissue, and RNA quality was assessed with a NanoDrop ND-1000 and an Agilent 2100. Normal lung samples were distant non-tumor tissue taken more than 3 cm from the tumor edge. Donors were newly diagnosed lung cancer patients admitted for thoracic surgery in China between August and November 2014, without prior chemotherapy. Anyone who had undergone radiotherapy or chemotherapy before, or who had another cancer at the same time, was left out of the study. Surgical tissue pieces of about 1-2.3 cm3 were preserved in RNAlater solution and were kept at -80 degrees C until use.

Specimen: distant non-tumor lung tissue. The chain is assembled from TRBV29-1 and TRBJ1-2, and TRBD1 may be the D gene, going by 6 matching bases. This clonotype was sampled from a man aged 30 to 45 with non-small cell lung cancer. CDR3 sequence: CSVEEITGNYGYTF. The bases read TGCAGCGTTGAAGAAATCACAGGGAACTATGGCTACACCTTC.